Listed below are T cell receptor beta chains from one sample, sequenced in a study of post-analysis software for immune sequencing data. Each CDR3 protein is one row after TCRdb ran MiXCR on the PCR reads. The table has some 190,000 distinct CDR3 sequences, over 25% seen once. Sequencing was performed on blood. The receptors stem from a girl aged 2-17 years with multiple sclerosis. The CDR3 runs from the conserved cysteine through the conserved F or W. Each record gives: D gene, V gene, CDR3 protein. A D gene is named only where the DNA matches it firmly.

d_call: TRBD2
v_call: TRBV27
cdr3_aa: CASRPLLAGVGEQYF

d_call: TRBD1
v_call: TRBV6-6
cdr3_aa: CAGRKDREAAFF

d_call: TRBD1
v_call: TRBV5-5
cdr3_aa: CASRSSTGGSYNEQFF

d_call: TRBD2
v_call: TRBV15
cdr3_aa: CATRRDSSGGVLGTQYF

d_call: .
v_call: TRBV27
cdr3_aa: CASSLSLVLTGSTDTQYF

d_call: .
v_call: TRBV10-3
cdr3_aa: CAISENEAGRRYTF

d_call: .
v_call: TRBV27
cdr3_aa: CAGSFRGHGLPLHF

d_call: .
v_call: TRBV10-3
cdr3_aa: CAISGDIGNTQYF

d_call: TRBD2
v_call: TRBV7-2
cdr3_aa: CASSPTRFERGYTGELFF

d_call: .
v_call: TRBV6-4
cdr3_aa: CASSEEAGSNQPQHF

d_call: .
v_call: TRBV7-9
cdr3_aa: CASSLDHITGELFF

d_call: .
v_call: TRBV7-9
cdr3_aa: CASSQGVASGHQETQYF

d_call: TRBD1
v_call: TRBV4-2
cdr3_aa: CASSHPDREGSYGYTF

d_call: .
v_call: TRBV5-1
cdr3_aa: CASSLEGTDTQYF

d_call: .
v_call: TRBV20-1
cdr3_aa: CSARRDESYEQYF

d_call: .
v_call: TRBV2
cdr3_aa: CASTVYNEQFF

d_call: TRBD1
v_call: TRBV29-1
cdr3_aa: CSVGDQASGGFREQYF

d_call: .
v_call: TRBV27
cdr3_aa: CASSSPARGYGYTF

d_call: TRBD1
v_call: TRBV12-5
cdr3_aa: CASGQQTKQGSRGNEQFF

d_call: TRBD1
v_call: TRBV29-1
cdr3_aa: CSASTGTGSFEQYF

d_call: TRBD2
v_call: TRBV28
cdr3_aa: CASRTSGSYNEQFF

d_call: TRBD1
v_call: TRBV27
cdr3_aa: CASSLQGDGEKLFF

d_call: .
v_call: TRBV12-3/TRBV12-4
cdr3_aa: CASSLTEGHYGYTF

d_call: .
v_call: TRBV9
cdr3_aa: CASSVLYGSSYNEQYF

d_call: TRBD2
v_call: TRBV29-1
cdr3_aa: CSVGTSGNADTQYF

d_call: TRBD1
v_call: TRBV5-1
cdr3_aa: CASSSRDSRFWETQYF

d_call: .
v_call: TRBV20-1
cdr3_aa: CSARSGANTEAFF

d_call: .
v_call: TRBV29-1
cdr3_aa: CSVKGHRERRETQYF

d_call: .
v_call: TRBV5-1
cdr3_aa: CASSLDPRGNQPQHF

d_call: .
v_call: TRBV18
cdr3_aa: CASSPPSRPYEQYF

d_call: TRBD2
v_call: TRBV5-1
cdr3_aa: CASSLVAGETYEQYF